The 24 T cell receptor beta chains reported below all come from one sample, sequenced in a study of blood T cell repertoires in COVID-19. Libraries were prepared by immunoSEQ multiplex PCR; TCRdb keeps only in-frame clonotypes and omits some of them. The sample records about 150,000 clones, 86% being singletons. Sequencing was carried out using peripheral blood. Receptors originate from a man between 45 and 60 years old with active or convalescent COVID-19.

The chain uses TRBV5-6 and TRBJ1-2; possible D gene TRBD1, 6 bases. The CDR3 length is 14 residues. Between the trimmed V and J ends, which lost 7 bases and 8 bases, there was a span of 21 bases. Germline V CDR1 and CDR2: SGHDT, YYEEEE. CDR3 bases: TGTGCCAGCTTTGAGGGGGGGCGCTTTGAAGGCTACACCTTC. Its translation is CASFEGGRFEGYTF. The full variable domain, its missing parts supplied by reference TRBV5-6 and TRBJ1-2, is DAGVTQSPTHLIKTRGQQVTLRCSPKSGHDTVSWYQQALGQGPQFIFQYYEEEERQRGNFPDRFSGHQFPNYSSELNVNALLLGDSALYLCASFEGGRFEGYTFGSGTRLTVV.

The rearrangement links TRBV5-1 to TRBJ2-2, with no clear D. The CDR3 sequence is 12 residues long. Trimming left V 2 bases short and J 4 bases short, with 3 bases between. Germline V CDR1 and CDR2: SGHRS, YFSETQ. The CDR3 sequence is CASSFRTGELFF. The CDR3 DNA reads TGCGCCAGCAGCTTCCGCACCGGGGAGCTGTTTTTT. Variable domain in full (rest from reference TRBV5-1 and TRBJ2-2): KAGVTQTPRYLIKTRGQQVTLSCSPISGHRSVSWYQQTPGQGLQFLFEYFSETQRNKGNFPGRFSGRQFSNSRSEMNVSTLELGDSALYLCASSFRTGELFFGEGSRLTVL.

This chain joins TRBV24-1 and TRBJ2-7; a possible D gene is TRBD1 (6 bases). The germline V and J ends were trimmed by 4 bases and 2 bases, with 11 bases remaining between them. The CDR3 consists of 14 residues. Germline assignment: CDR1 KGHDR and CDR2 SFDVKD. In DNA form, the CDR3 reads TGTGCCACCAGTGAACTGGACAGACCCTACGAGCAGTACTTC. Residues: CATSELDRPYEQYF.

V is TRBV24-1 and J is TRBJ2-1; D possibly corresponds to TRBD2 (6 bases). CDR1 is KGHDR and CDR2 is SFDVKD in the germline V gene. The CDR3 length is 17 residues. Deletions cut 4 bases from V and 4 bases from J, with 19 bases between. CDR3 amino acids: CATSDPPGAGQYNEQFF. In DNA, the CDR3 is TGTGCCACCAGTGACCCCCCCGGAGCGGGCCAATACAATGAGCAGTTCTTC.

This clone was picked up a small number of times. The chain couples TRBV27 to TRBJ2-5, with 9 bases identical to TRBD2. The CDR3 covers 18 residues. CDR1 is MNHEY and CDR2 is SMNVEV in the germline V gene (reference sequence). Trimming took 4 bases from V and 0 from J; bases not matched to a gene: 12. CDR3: CASSWSSGRGRYQETQYF. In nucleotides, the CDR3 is TGTGCCAGCAGTTGGAGTAGCGGGAGAGGCCGGTACCAAGAGACCCAGTACTTC.

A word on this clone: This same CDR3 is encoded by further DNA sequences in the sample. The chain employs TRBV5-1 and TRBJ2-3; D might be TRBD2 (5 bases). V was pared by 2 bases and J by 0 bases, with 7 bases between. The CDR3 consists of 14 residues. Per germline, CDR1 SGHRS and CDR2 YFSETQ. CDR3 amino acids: CASSLAASTDTQYF. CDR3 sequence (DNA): TGCGCCAGCAGCTTAGCGGCTAGCACAGATACGCAGTATTTT. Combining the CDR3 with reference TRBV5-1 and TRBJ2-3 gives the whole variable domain KAGVTQTPRYLIKTRGQQVTLSCSPISGHRSVSWYQQTPGQGLQFLFEYFSETQRNKGNFPGRFSGRQFSNSRSEMNVSTLELGDSALYLCASSLAASTDTQYFGPGTRLTVL.

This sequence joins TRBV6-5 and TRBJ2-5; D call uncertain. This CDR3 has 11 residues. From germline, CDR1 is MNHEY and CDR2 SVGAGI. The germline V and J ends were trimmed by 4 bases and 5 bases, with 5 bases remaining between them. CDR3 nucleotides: TGTGCCAGCAGTTCCGGGGAGACCCAGTACTTC. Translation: CASSSGETQYF.

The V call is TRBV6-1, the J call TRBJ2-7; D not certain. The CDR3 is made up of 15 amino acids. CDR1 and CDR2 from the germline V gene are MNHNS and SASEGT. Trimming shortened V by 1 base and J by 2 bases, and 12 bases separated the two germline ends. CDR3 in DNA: TGTGCCAGCAGTGAAGGGTTGACATCCGCCTACGAGCAGTACTTC. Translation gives CASSEGLTSAYEQYF.

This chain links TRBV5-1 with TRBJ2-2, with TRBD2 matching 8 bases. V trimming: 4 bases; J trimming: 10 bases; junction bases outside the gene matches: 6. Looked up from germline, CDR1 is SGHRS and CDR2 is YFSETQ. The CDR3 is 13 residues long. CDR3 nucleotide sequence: TGCGCCAGCAGCATTATACTAGCGGAGGAGCTGTTTTTT. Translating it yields CASSIILAEELFF. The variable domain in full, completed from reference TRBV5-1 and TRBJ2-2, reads KAGVTQTPRYLIKTRGQQVTLSCSPISGHRSVSWYQQTPGQGLQFLFEYFSETQRNKGNFPGRFSGRQFSNSRSEMNVSTLELGDSALYLCASSIILAEELFFGEGSRLTVL.

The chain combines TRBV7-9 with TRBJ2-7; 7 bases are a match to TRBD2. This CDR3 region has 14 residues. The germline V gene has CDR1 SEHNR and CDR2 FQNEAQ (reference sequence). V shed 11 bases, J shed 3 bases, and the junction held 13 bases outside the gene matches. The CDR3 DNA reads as TGTGCCGTCCGGTCTAGCGGAGGCCACTACGAGCAGTACTTC. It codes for CAVRSSGGHYEQYF.

The CDR3 region has the DNA TGTGCCAGCAGCACGGGACAGGGGGCCACGAATGAGCAGTTCTTC. Its translation: CASSTGQGATNEQFF. The V gene is TRBV11-3, the J gene TRBJ2-1; the match to TRBD1 covers 12 bases. The CDR3 runs to 15 residues. Germline V CDR1 and CDR2: SGHNT, YENEEA. With V trimmed by 5 bases and J by 7 bases, 6 bases remained unmatched.

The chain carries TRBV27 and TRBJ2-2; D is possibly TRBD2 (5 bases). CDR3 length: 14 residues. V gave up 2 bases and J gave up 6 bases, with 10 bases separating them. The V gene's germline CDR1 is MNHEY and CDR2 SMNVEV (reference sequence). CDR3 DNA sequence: TGTGCCAGCAGTTTAGGGAGTTCCGCCGGGGAGCTGTTTTTT. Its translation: CASSLGSSAGELFF.

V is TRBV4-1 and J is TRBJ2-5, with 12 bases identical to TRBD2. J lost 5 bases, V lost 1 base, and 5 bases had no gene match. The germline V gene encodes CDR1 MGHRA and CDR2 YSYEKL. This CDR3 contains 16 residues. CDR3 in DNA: TGCGCCAGCAGCCAAGGGACTAGCGGGGCGGGGGAGACCCAGTACTTC. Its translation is CASSQGTSGAGETQYF.

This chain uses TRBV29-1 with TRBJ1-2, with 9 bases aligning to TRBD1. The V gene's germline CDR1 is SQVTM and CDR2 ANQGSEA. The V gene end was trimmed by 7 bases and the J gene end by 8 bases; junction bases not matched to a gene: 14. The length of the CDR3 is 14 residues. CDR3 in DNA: TGCAGCGCCCCCGCAACCACAGGGGGCCGGGGCTACACCTTC. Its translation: CSAPATTGGRGYTF.

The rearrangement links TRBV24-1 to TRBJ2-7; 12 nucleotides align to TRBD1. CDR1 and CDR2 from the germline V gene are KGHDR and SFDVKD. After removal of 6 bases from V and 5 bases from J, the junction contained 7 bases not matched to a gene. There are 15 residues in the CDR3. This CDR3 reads CATSHRDRGLDEQYF. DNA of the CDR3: TGTGCCACCAGTCACCGGGACAGGGGGCTGGACGAGCAGTACTTC.

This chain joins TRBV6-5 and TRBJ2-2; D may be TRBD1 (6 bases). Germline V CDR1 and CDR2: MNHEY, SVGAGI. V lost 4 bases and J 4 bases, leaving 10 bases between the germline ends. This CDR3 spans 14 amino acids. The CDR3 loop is CASSLSGATGELFF. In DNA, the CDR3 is TGTGCCAGCAGTTTATCAGGGGCCACCGGGGAGCTGTTTTTT.

The DNA of the CDR3 is TGTGCCAGCAGCTTAACCCAGGGGACTGAAGCTTTCTTT. Translation gives CASSLTQGTEAFF. The rearrangement uses TRBV11-3 and TRBJ1-1, with D possibly TRBD1 on 6 matching bases. The length of the CDR3 is 13 residues. Germline CDR1 and CDR2: SGHNT and YENEEA. V was shortened by 2 bases and J by 5 bases, with 9 bases between the two germline ends.

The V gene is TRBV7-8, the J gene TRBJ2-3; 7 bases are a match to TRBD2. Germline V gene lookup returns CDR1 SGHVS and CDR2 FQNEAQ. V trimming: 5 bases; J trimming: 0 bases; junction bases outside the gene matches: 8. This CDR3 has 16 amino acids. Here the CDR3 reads CASSRVLAASTDTQYF. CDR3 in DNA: TGTGCCAGCAGCCGAGTGCTAGCGGCAAGCACAGATACGCAGTATTTT.

CDR3 coding DNA: TGTGCCAGCAGCTTGCCCCCGCGCGGGAACCCTGGGGCCAACGTCCTGACTTTC. Amino acids: CASSLPPRGNPGANVLTF. V is TRBV5-4 and J is TRBJ2-6, with D possibly matching TRBD2 (6 bases). This CDR3 region has 18 residues. The germline V gene has CDR1 SGHNT and CDR2 YYREEE (reference sequence). Trimming left V 1 base short and J 2 bases short, with 16 bases between.

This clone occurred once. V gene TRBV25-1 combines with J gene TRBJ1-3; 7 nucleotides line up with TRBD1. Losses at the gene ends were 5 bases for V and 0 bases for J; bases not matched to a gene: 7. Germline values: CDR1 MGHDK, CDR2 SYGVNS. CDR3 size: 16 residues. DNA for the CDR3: TGTGCCAGCAGTAAGTCCGACAGGGTCTCTGGAAACACCATATATTTT. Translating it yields CASSKSDRVSGNTIYF.

The CDR3 bases are TGCGCCAGCAGCCCGGGACTAGCGGGGGGTTCAGATACGCAGTATTTT. The encoded protein is CASSPGLAGGSDTQYF. J is TRBJ2-3 and V is TRBV5-1; 15 positions agree with TRBD2. Looked up from germline, CDR1 is SGHRS and CDR2 is YFSETQ. This CDR3 comprises 16 residues. With V trimmed by 4 bases and J by 4 bases, 4 bases remained unmatched.

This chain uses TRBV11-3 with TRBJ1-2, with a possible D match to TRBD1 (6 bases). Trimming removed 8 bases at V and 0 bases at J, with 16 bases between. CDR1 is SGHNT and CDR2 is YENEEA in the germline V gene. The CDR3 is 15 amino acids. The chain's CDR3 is CASPSTGTPNYGYTF. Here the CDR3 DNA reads TGTGCCAGCCCTTCCACAGGGACCCCTAACTATGGCTACACCTTC.

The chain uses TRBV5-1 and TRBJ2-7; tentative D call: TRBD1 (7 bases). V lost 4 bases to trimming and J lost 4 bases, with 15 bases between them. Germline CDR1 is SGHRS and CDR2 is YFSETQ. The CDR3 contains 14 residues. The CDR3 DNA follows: TGCGCCAGCAGCCCCCCACAGGGGAGGTACGAGCAGTACTTC. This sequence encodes CASSPPQGRYEQYF.

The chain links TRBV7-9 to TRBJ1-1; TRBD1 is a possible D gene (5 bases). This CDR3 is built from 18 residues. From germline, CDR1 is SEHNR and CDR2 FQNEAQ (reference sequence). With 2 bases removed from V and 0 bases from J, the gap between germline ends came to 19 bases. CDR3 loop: CASSLSQRRGRVNTEAFF. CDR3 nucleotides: TGTGCCAGCAGCTTAAGTCAGAGGAGAGGCAGGGTGAACACTGAAGCTTTCTTT.